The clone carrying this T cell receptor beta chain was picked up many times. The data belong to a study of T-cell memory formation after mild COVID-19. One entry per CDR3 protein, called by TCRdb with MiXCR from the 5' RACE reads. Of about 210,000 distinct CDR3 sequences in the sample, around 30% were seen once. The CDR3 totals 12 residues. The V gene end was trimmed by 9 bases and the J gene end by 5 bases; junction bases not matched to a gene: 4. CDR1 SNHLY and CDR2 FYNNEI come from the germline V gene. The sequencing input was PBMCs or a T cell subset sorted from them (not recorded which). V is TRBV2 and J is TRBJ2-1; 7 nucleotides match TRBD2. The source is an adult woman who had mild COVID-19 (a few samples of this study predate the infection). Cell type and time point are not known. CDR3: CASRAGDNEQFF. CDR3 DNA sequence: TGTGCCAGTCGCGCGGGGGACAATGAGCAGTTCTTC.